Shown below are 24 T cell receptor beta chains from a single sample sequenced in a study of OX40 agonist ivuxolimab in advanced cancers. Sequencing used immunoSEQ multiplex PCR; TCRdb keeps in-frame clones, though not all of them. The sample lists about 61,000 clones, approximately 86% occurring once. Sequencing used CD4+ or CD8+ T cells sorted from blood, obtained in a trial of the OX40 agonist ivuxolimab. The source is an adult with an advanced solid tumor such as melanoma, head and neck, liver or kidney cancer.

The CDR3 nucleotides are TGTGCCAGCAGCTTAGCGGGGGGTACAGATACGCAGTATTTT. This codes for CASSLAGGTDTQYF. This chain links TRBV11-2 with TRBJ2-3; 7 nucleotides match TRBD2. Germline-derived CDR1 and CDR2 are SGHAT and FQNNGV. With V trimmed by 1 base and J by 3 bases, 1 base remained unmatched. The length of the CDR3 is 14 residues.

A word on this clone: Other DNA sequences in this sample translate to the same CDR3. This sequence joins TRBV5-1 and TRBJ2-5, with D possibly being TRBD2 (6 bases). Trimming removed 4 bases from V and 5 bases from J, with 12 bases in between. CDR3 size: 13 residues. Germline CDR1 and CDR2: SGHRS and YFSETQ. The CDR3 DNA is TGCGCCAGCAGCCTCGGGGGTCTGGAGACCCAGTACTTC. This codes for CASSLGGLETQYF.

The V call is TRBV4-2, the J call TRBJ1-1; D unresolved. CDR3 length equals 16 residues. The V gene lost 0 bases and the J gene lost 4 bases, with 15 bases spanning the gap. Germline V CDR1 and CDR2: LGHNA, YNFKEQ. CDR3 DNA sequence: TGTGCCAGCAGCCAAGAGGCCGAAAATTTGTCCACTGAAGCTTTCTTT. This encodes CASSQEAENLSTEAFF.

Written as DNA, the CDR3 is TGCGCCAGCAGTGAGAGGCAGCCAATGGATGGCTACACCTTC. Protein product: CASSERQPMDGYTF. The rearrangement uses TRBV10-2 and TRBJ1-2; no definite D call. CDR3 length: 14 residues. From germline, CDR1 is WSHSY and CDR2 SAAADI. Trimming cost V 2 bases and J 6 bases, with 13 bases left between them.

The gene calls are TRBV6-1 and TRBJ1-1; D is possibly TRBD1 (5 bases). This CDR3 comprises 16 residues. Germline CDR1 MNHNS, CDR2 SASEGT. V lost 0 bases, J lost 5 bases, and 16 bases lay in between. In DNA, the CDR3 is TGTGCCAGCAGTGAAGCGGTGGGGGGGAGGAGAACTGAAGCTTTCTTT. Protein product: CASSEAVGGRRTEAFF.

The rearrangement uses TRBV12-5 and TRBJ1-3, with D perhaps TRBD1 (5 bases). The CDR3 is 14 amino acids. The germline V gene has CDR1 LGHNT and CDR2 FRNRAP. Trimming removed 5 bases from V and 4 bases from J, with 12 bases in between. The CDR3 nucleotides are TGTGCTAGTGGTCCCGGGAGGGGAGGAAACACCATATATTTT. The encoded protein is CASGPGRGGNTIYF.

CDR3 sequence reads: CASSSRQGRKTEAFF. The CDR3 DNA reads as TGTGCCAGCAGTTCGAGACAGGGGCGGAAGACTGAAGCTTTCTTT. The J gene is TRBJ1-1, the V gene TRBV27; TRBD1 matches at 8 bases. The CDR3 runs to 15 residues. Germline CDR1 MNHEY, CDR2 SMNVEV (reference sequence). The J segment lost 5 bases and the V segment lost 4 bases, leaving 9 bases of the junction unmatched.

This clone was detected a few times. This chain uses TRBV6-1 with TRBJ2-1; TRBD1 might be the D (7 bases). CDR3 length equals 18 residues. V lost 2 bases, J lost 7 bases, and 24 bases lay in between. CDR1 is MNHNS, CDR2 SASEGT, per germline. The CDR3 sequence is CASSELVGGGGLSNEQFF. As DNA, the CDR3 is TGTGCCAGCAGTGAATTGGTAGGCGGAGGGGGCTTATCTAATGAGCAGTTCTTC.

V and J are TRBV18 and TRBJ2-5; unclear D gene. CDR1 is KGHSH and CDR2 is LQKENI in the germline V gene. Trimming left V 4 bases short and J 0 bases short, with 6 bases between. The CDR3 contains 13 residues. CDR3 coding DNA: TGTGCCAGCTCACTGACATACCAAGAGACCCAGTACTTC. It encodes CASSLTYQETQYF.

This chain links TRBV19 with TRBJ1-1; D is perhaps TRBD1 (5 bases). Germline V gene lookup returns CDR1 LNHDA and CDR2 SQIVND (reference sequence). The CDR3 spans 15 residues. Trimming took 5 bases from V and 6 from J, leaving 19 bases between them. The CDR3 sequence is CASSGRDLGSAEAFF. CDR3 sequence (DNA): TGTGCCAGTAGTGGCAGGGACTTGGGGTCCGCTGAAGCTTTCTTT.

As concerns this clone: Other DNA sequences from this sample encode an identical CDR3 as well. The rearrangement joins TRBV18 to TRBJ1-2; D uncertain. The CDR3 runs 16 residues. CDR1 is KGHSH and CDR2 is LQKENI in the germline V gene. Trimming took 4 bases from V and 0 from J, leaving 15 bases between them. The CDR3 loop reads CASSLVPDESNYGYTF. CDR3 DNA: TGTGCCAGCTCACTTGTCCCAGACGAATCTAACTATGGCTACACCTTC.

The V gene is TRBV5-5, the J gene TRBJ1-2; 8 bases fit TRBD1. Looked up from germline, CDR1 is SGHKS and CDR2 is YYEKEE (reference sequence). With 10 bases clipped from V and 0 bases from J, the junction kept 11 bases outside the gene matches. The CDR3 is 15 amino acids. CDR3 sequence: CARLAGQGSNYGYTF. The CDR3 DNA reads TGTGCCCGGCTTGCAGGACAGGGCTCTAACTATGGCTACACCTTC.

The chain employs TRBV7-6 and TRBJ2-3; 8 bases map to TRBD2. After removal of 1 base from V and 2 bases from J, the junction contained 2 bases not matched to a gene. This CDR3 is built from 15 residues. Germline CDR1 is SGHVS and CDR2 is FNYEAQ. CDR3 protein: CASSLVGLVTDTQYF. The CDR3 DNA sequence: TGTGCCAGCAGCTTAGTGGGACTAGTCACAGATACGCAGTATTTT.

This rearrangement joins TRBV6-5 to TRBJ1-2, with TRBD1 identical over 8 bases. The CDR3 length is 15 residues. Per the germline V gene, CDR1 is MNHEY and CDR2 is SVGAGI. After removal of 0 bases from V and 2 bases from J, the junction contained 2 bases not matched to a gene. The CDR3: CASSYSGQENYGYTF. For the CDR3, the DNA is TGTGCCAGCAGTTACTCGGGACAGGAGAACTATGGCTACACCTTC.

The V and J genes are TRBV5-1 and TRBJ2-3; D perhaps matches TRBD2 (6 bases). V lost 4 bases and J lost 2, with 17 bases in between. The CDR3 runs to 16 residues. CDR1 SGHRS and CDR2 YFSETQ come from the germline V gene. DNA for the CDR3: TGCGCCAGCAGCCACTCCCGGGACTGGGACACAGATACGCAGTATTTT. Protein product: CASSHSRDWDTDTQYF.

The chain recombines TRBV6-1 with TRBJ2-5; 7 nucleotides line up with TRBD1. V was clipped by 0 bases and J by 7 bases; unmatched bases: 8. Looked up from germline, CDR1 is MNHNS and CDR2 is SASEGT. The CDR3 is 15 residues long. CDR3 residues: CASSEASGTVGTQYF. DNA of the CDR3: TGTGCCAGCAGTGAAGCGTCCGGGACAGTCGGGACCCAGTACTTC.

Written as DNA, the CDR3 is TGTGCCAGCAGCGTAGCTATTCTTGACAGGGCTCCCTACAATGAGCAGTTCTTC. Amino acid sequence: CASSVAILDRAPYNEQFF. The V and J genes are TRBV9 and TRBJ2-1; 7 bases agree with TRBD1. The V gene's germline CDR1 is SGDLS and CDR2 YYNGEE. The CDR3 runs to 18 residues. J was trimmed by 2 bases and V by 0 bases; bases with no gene match: 11.

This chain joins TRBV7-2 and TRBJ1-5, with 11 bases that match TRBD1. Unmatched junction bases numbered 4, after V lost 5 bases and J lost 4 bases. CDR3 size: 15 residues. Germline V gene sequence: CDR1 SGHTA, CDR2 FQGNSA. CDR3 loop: CASSPDRGRNQPQHF. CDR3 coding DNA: TGTGCCAGCAGCCCGGACAGGGGGCGGAATCAGCCCCAGCATTTT.

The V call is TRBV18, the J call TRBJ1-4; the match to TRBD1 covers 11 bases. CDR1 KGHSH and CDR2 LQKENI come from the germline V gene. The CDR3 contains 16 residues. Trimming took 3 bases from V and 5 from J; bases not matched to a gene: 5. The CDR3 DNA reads TGTGCCAGCTCACCCGGGACAGGGGGGTTGAATGAAAAACTGTTTTTT. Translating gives CASSPGTGGLNEKLFF.

The CDR3 DNA follows: TGTGCCAGCAGTTACGGTCGGGACACGGGTTCCGGCTACACCTTC. Translating it yields CASSYGRDTGSGYTF. This chain connects TRBV6-5 to TRBJ1-2, with a possible D match to TRBD1 (6 bases). V gave up 2 bases and J gave up 8 bases, with 18 bases separating them. Looked up from germline, CDR1 is MNHEY and CDR2 is SVGAGI. The length of the CDR3 is 15 residues.

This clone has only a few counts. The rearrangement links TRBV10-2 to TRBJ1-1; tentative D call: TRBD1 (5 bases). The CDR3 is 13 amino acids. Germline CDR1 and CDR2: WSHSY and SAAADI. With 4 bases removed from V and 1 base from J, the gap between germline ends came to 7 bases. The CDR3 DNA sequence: TGCGCCAGCAGTGGGGGCCAGAACACTGAAGCTTTCTTT. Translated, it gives CASSGGQNTEAFF.

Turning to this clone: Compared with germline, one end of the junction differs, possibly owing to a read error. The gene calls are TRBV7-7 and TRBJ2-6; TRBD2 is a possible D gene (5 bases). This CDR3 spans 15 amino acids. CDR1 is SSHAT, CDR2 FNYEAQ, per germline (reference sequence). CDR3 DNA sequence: TGTGCTAGCAGCCCGGCGGGCTTAGGGGCCAACGTCCTGACTTTC. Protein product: CASSPAGLGANVLTF.

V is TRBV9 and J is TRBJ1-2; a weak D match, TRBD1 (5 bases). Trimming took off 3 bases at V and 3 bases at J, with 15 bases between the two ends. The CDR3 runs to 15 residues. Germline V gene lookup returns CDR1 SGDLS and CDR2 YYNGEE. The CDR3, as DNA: TGTGCCAGCAGCGGACGCGGCAGGGAATACTATGGCTACACCTTC. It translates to CASSGRGREYYGYTF.

CDR3 in amino acids: CASSRLAGGQETQYF. CDR3 nucleotide sequence: TGTGCCAGCTCACGACTAGCGGGGGGACAAGAGACCCAGTACTTC. This chain uses TRBV18 with TRBJ2-5, with 13 bases that match TRBD2. This CDR3 contains 15 residues. V dropped 4 bases and J dropped 2; count of bases not matched to a gene: 1. From germline, CDR1 is KGHSH and CDR2 LQKENI. Using reference TRBV18 and TRBJ2-5 for the parts outside the CDR3, the full variable domain is NAGVMQNPRHLVRRRGQEARLRCSPMKGHSHVYWYRQLPEEGLKFMVYLQKENIIDESGMPKERFSAEFPKEGPSILRIQQVVRGDSAAYFCASSRLAGGQETQYFGPGTRLLVL.